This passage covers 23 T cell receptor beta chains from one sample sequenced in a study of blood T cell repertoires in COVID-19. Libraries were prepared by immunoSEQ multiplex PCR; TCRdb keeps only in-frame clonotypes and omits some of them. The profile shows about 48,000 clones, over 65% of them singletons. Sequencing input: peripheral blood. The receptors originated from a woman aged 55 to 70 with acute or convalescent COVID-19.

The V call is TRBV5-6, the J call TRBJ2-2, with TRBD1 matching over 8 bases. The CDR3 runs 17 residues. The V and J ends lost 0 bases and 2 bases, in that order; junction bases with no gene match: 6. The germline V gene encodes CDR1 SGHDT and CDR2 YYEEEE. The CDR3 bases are TGTGCCAGCAGCTTGGGAACAGGGGGTTTTAACACCGGGGAGCTGTTTTTT. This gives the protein CASSLGTGGFNTGELFF.

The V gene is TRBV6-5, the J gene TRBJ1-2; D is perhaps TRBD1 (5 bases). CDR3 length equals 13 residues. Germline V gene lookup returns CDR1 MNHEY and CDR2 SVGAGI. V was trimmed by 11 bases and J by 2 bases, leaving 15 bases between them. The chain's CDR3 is CAAQGGLNYGYTF. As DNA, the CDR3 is TGTGCCGCCCAGGGAGGATTAAACTATGGCTACACCTTC.

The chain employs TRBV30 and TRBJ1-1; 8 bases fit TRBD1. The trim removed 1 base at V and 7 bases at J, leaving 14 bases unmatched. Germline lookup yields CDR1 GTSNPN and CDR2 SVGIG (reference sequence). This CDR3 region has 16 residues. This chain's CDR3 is CAWSAGTGVEKDEAFF. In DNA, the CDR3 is TGTGCCTGGAGTGCCGGGACAGGCGTTGAAAAGGATGAAGCTTTCTTT.

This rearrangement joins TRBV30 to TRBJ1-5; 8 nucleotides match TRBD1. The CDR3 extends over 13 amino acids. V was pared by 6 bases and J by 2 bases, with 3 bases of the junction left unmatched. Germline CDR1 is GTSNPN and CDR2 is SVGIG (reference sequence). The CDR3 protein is CACSTGGNQPQHF. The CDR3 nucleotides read TGTGCCTGCTCGACAGGGGGCAATCAGCCCCAGCATTTT.

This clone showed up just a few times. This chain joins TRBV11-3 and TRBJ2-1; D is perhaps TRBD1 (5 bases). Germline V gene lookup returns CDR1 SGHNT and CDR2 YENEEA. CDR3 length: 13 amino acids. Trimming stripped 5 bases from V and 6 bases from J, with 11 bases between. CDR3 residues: CASSTDGANEQFF. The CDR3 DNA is TGTGCCAGCAGCACAGATGGGGCCAATGAGCAGTTCTTC.

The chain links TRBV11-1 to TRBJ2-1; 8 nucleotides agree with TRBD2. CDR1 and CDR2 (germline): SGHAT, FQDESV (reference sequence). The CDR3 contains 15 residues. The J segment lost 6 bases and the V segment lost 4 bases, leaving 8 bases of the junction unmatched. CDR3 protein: CASSSSAGEPNEQFF. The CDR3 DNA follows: TGTGCCAGCAGCTCCTCAGCGGGGGAGCCCAATGAGCAGTTCTTC.

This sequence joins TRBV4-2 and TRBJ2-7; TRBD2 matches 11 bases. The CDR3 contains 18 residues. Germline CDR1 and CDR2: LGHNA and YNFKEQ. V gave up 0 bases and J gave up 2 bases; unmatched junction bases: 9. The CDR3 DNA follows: TGTGCCAGCAGCCAAGAAAGGGTAGCGGGGGGGATAACCTACGAGCAGTACTTC. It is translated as CASSQERVAGGITYEQYF.

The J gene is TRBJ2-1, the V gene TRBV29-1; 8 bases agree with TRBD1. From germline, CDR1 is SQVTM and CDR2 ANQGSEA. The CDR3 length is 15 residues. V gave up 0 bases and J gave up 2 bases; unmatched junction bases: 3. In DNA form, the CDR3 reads TGCAGCGTTGAAGATCCAGGGGGCCCCTACAATGAGCAGTTCTTC. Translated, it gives CSVEDPGGPYNEQFF.

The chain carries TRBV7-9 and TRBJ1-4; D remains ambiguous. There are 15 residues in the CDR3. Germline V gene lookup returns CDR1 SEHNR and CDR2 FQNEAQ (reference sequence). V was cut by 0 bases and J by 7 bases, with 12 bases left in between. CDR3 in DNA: TGTGCCAGCAGCTTAGCGGGAGGTGCGGGTGAAAAACTGTTTTTT. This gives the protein CASSLAGGAGEKLFF.

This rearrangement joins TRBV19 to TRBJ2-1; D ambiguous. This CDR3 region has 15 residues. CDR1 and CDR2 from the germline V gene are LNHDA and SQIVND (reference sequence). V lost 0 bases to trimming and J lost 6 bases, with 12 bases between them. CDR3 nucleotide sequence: TGTGCCAGTAGTATAGATCGCTTACAGCCCAATGAGCAGTTCTTC. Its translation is CASSIDRLQPNEQFF.

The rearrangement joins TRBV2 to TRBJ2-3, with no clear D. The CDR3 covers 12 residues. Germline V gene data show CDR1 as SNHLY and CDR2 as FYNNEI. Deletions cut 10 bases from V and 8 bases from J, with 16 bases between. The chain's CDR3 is CATTRPRGTQYF. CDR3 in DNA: TGTGCCACCACTCGACCCCGCGGTACGCAGTATTTT.

This CDR3 reads CASSLGLGQGNSPLHF. The CDR3 region has the DNA TGCGCCAGCAGCTTGGGATTGGGACAGGGGAACTCACCCCTCCACTTT. The chain combines TRBV5-1 with TRBJ1-6; 10 bases are a match to TRBD1. Per the germline V gene, CDR1 is SGHRS and CDR2 is YFSETQ. CDR3 size: 16 residues. V shed 0 bases, J shed 10 bases, and the junction held 7 bases outside the gene matches.

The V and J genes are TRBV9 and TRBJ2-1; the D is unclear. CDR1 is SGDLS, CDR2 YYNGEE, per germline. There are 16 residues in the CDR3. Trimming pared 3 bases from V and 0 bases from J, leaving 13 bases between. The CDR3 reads CASSALLSSSYNEQFF. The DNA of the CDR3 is TGTGCCAGCAGCGCACTCCTTAGTAGCTCCTACAATGAGCAGTTCTTC.

CDR3 in DNA: TGTGCCAGAAGGGGCAGGGCATTGAATCAGCCCCAGCATTTT. This translates into CARRGRALNQPQHF. The chain has TRBV5-3 and TRBJ1-5; D might be TRBD1 (5 bases). Being an ORF, TRBV5-3 has a function that is uncertain. This CDR3 is built from 14 residues. V lost 5 bases to trimming and J lost 4 bases, with 13 bases between them.

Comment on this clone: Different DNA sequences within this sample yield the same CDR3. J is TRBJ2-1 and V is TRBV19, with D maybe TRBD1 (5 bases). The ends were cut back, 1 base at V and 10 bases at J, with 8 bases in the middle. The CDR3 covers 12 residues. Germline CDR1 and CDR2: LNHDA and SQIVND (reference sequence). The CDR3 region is CASSIAGNEQFF. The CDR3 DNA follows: TGTGCCAGTAGTATAGCAGGGAACGAGCAGTTCTTC.

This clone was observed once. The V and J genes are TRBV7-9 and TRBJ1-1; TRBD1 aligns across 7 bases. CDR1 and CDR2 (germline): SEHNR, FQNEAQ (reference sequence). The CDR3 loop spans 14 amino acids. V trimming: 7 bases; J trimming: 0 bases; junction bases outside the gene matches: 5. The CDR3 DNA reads TGTGCCAGCACCCTTGGGACAGTGAACACTGAAGCTTTCTTT. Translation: CASTLGTVNTEAFF.

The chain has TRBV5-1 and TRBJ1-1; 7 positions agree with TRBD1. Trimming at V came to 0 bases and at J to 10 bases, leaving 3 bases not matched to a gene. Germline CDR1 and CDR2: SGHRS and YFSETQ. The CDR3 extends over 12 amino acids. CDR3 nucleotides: TGCGCCAGCAGCTTGGAGACAGGGAGAGCTTTCTTT. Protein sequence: CASSLETGRAFF.

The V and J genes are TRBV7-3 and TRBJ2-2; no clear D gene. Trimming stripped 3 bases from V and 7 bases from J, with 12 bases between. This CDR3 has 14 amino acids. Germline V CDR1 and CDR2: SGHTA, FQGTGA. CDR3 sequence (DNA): TGTGCCAGCAGCTTCTCCCTATATGGCGGGGAGCTGTTTTTT. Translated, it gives CASSFSLYGGELFF.

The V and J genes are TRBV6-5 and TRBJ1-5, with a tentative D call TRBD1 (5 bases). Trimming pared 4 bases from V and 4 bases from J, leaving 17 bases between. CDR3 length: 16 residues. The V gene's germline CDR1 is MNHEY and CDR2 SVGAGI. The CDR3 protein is CASSSRGVLGNQPQHF. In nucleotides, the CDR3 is TGTGCCAGCAGTTCCCGGGGGGTCCTAGGGAATCAGCCCCAGCATTTT.

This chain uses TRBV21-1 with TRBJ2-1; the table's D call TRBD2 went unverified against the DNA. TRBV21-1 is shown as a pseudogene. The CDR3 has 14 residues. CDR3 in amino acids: CASSNSCCYNEQFF. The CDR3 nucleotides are TGTGCCAGCAGCAATTCCTGTTGCTACAATGAGCAGTTCTTC.

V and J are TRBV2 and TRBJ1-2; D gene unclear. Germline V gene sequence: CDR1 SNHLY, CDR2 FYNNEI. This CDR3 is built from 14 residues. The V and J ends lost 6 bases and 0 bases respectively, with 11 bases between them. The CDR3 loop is CASRVDKANYGYTF. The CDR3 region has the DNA TGTGCCAGCAGAGTAGACAAAGCTAACTATGGCTACACCTTC.

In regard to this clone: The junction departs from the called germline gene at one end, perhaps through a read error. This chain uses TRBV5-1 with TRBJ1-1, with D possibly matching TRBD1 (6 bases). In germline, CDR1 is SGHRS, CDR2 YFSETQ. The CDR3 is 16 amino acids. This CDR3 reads CASSLLGGSTNPEAFF. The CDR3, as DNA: TGCGCCAGCAGCTTGCTTGGGGGCAGCACGAACCCTGAAGCTTTCTTT.

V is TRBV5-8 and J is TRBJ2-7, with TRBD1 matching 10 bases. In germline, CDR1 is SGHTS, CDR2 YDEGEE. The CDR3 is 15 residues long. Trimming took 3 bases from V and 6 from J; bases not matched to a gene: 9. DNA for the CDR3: TGTGCCAGCAGCTACCCCGGGACAGGGGTCCGCGAGCAGTACTTC. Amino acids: CASSYPGTGVREQYF.